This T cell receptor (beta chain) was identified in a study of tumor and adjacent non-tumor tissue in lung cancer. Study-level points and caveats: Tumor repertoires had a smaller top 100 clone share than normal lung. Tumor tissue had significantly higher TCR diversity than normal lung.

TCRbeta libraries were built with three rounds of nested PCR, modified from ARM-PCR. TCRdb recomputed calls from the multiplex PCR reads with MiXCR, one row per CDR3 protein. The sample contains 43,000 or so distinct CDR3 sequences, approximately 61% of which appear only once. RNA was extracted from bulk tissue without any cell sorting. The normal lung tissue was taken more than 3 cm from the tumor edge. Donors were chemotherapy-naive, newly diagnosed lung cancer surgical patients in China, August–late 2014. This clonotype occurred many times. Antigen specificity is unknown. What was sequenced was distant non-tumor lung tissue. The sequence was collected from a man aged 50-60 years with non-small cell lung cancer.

The CDR3: CSAGTSYEQYF. The CDR3 DNA sequence: TGCAGTGCTGGGACTAGCTACGAGCAGTACTTC. The chain recombines TRBV20-1 with TRBJ2-7, with 8 nucleotides matching TRBD2. CDR1 is DFQATT and CDR2 is SNEGSKA in the germline V gene (reference sequence). This CDR3 contains 11 residues. Trimming cost V 5 bases and J 3 bases; bases outside gene matches: 0.